The 26 T cell receptor beta chains below were found in one sample sequenced in a study of identical twins. TCRdb fed the 5' RACE reads into MiXCR, producing one record per CDR3 protein. The table includes just over 450,000 distinct CDR3 sequences, approximately 14% detected once. The same specimen was also included in a second study, on yellow fever vaccine responses in identical twins.

The sequencing sample was made of CD4+ T cells sorted from blood. These receptors were collected from a woman aged 18-30 years in good health.

This clonotype was counted only a few times. The gene calls are TRBV15 and TRBJ2-1, with D possibly called TRBD1 or TRBD2 (5 bases each). CDR1 LNHNV and CDR2 YYDKDF come from the germline V gene (reference sequence). V gave up 8 bases and J gave up 10 bases, with 24 bases separating them. The CDR3 is made up of 15 amino acids. CDR3 nucleotides: TGTGCCACCGCACAATCAACGGGGCATAAAGGGGAGCAGTTCTTC. This gives the protein CATAQSTGHKGEQFF.

The V call is TRBV5-1, the J call TRBJ2-2; TRBD1 matches 12 bases. The CDR3 is 15 amino acids. The V segment lost 4 bases and the J segment 6 bases; nucleotides outside the gene matches: 4. Germline V lookup: CDR1 SGHRS, CDR2 YFSETQ. The CDR3 reads CASSLGTGGPGELFF. CDR3 DNA sequence: TGCGCCAGCAGCCTCGGGACAGGGGGCCCCGGGGAGCTGTTTTTT.

This clonotype occurred many times. J is TRBJ2-7 and V is TRBV14; 10 nucleotides agree with TRBD1. V shed 4 bases, J shed 1 base, and the junction held 4 bases outside the gene matches. CDR3 length equals 15 residues. The germline CDR1 and CDR2 sequences are SGHDN and FVKESK. This CDR3 is CASSRPGQGSYEQYF. DNA of the CDR3: TGTGCCAGCAGCCGTCCGGGACAGGGGTCCTACGAGCAGTACTTC.

This clonotype was counted at least ten times. This sequence joins TRBV29-1 and TRBJ2-5; the match to TRBD1 covers 9 bases. J was trimmed by 5 bases and V by 4 bases; bases with no gene match: 2. The germline V gene has CDR1 SQVTM and CDR2 ANQGSEA. CDR3 length equals 12 residues. Here the CDR3 reads CSVADRGETQYF. The CDR3 DNA reads TGCAGCGTTGCGGACAGGGGTGAGACCCAGTACTTC.

V is TRBV5-1 and J is TRBJ2-3, with D perhaps assigned TRBD1 or TRBD2 (6 bases each). Germline loops: CDR1 SGHRS, CDR2 YFSETQ. V was pared by 0 bases and J by 4 bases, with 12 bases between. This CDR3 region has 15 residues. Written as DNA, the CDR3 is TGCGCCAGCAGCTTGGTAGGGGGGCCTGCAGATACGCAGTATTTT. This sequence encodes CASSLVGGPADTQYF.

The chain recombines TRBV6-1 with TRBJ2-2; D is perhaps TRBD1 (5 bases). In germline, CDR1 is MNHNS, CDR2 SASEGT. The CDR3 loop spans 15 amino acids. V lost 8 bases and J lost 2, with 15 bases in between. CDR3 nucleotide sequence: TGTGCCAGCCTAATAGGGCAGGGAAACACCGGGGAGCTGTTTTTT. This encodes CASLIGQGNTGELFF.

This clonotype was counted only a few times. The chain carries TRBV21-1 and TRBJ2-7; the listed D gene, TRBD1, was not tested against the DNA. TRBV21-1 is labeled a pseudogene. This CDR3 has 15 residues. CDR3 coding DNA: TGTGCCAGCAGCCCCCCCGGGACAGGGTACTACGAGCAGTACTTC. This codes for CASSPPGTGYYEQYF.

This clonotype was seen ten or more times. This sequence joins TRBV11-1 and TRBJ2-6; D is perhaps TRBD1 (6 bases). V was cut by 0 bases and J by 0 bases, with 15 bases left in between. Germline values: CDR1 SGHAT, CDR2 FQDESV (reference sequence). This CDR3 spans 19 amino acids. The DNA for the CDR3 is TGTGCCAGCAGCTTAGCATTAGGGGACACCTACTCTGGGGCCAACGTCCTGACTTTC. This translates into CASSLALGDTYSGANVLTF.

The rearrangement uses TRBV14 and TRBJ2-1; a possible D gene is TRBD2 (5 bases). This CDR3 has 15 amino acids. V lost 0 bases, J lost 10 bases, and 16 bases lay in between. CDR1 SGHDN and CDR2 FVKESK come from the germline V gene. The DNA of the CDR3 is TGTGCCAGCAGCCAAGAAGGTCTAGCAGTGGAGGAGCAGTTCTTC. This translates into CASSQEGLAVEEQFF.

The V and J genes are TRBV7-8 and TRBJ2-3; 7 positions match TRBD1. The CDR3 contains 15 residues. The junction had 7 bases not matched to a gene; V was cut back by 3 bases and J by 4 bases. Germline lookup yields CDR1 SGHVS and CDR2 FQNEAQ. This CDR3 is CASSLGQKPADTQYF. The CDR3 coding sequence is TGTGCCAGCAGCTTGGGACAGAAACCCGCAGATACGCAGTATTTT.

The chain combines TRBV20-1 with TRBJ2-4; D unclear. The CDR3 contains 12 residues. V shed 6 bases and J shed 0 bases, with 6 bases lying between them. Per germline, CDR1 DFQATT and CDR2 SNEGSKA (reference sequence). Written as DNA, the CDR3 is TGCAGTGCGGCGCTAGCCAAAAACATTCAGTACTTC. Translating gives CSAALAKNIQYF.

The chain carries TRBV6-1 and TRBJ2-3, with 8 bases lining up with TRBD2. V shed 6 bases, J shed 5 bases, and the junction held 22 bases outside the gene matches. The CDR3 contains 19 residues. The germline gives CDR1 MNHNS, CDR2 SASEGT. The CDR3 loop is CASSRFRAPRAGAGDTQYF. The CDR3, as DNA: TGTGCCAGCAGCCGATTTAGGGCTCCGAGAGCGGGGGCAGGAGATACGCAGTATTTT.

In its sample, this clonotype was seen a few times. The V gene is TRBV4-1, the J gene TRBJ1-2; D remains ambiguous. CDR3 size: 15 residues. V was trimmed by 1 base and J by 7 bases, leaving 16 bases between them. Germline CDR1 reads MGHRA; CDR2 reads YSYEKL. The CDR3 DNA follows: TGCGCCAGCAGCCAAGTTTTAACACCCAGCCGTGGCTACACCTTC. Encoded protein: CASSQVLTPSRGYTF.

The gene calls are TRBV2 and TRBJ2-2; tentatively, D is TRBD2 (5 bases). V was clipped by 7 bases and J by 5 bases, with 14 bases between them. CDR3 length equals 14 residues. Germline CDR1 SNHLY, CDR2 FYNNEI. In DNA form, the CDR3 reads TGTGCCAGCATATCCGGGGTGGTGACCGGGGAGCTGTTTTTT. The encoded protein is CASISGVVTGELFF.

This clonotype has just a few counts. The chain links TRBV7-2 to TRBJ1-3; D is possibly TRBD1 (6 bases). Between the trimmed V and J ends, which lost 5 bases and 0 bases, there was a span of 14 bases. CDR3 length equals 16 residues. Looked up from germline, CDR1 is SGHTA and CDR2 is FQGNSA. The CDR3 DNA follows: TGTGCCAGCAGCCGCGGACAGATCGGCTCTGGAAACACCATATATTTT. Translation gives CASSRGQIGSGNTIYF.

In its sample, this clonotype was seen a few times. This sequence joins TRBV5-1 and TRBJ2-1; 9 bases agree with TRBD2. The V segment lost 2 bases and the J segment 8 bases; nucleotides outside the gene matches: 11. Germline values: CDR1 SGHRS, CDR2 YFSETQ. The CDR3 is made up of 16 amino acids. In DNA, the CDR3 is TGCGCCAGCAGCTTCGGGATACTAGCGGGTGTCGATGAGCAGTTCTTC. As protein: CASSFGILAGVDEQFF.

The chain has TRBV28 and TRBJ1-2; perhaps TRBD1 as D (5 bases). The germline gives CDR1 MDHEN, CDR2 SYDVKM. The CDR3 runs 17 residues. The V end was cut by 8 bases, the J end by 0 bases, with 22 bases between. CDR3 region: CASSLGGTGTANYGYTF. In DNA form, the CDR3 reads TGTGCCAGCTCACTCGGGGGGACGGGAACCGCTAACTATGGCTACACCTTC.

The chain joins TRBV9 to TRBJ1-1, with 8 bases identical to TRBD1. With V trimmed by 0 bases and J by 2 bases, 3 bases remained unmatched. Germline loops: CDR1 SGDLS, CDR2 YYNGEE. This CDR3 region has 15 residues. In DNA form, the CDR3 reads TGTGCCAGCAGCGTAGGTCCAGGGGGCAACACTGAAGCTTTCTTT. Protein: CASSVGPGGNTEAFF.

This chain links TRBV5-5 with TRBJ2-2; possibly TRBD2 for D (5 bases). Germline values: CDR1 SGHKS, CDR2 YYEKEE (reference sequence). This CDR3 has 17 residues. V was clipped by 0 bases and J by 0 bases, with 12 bases between them. CDR3 region: CASSLAAGGPNTGELFF. Here the CDR3 DNA reads TGTGCCAGCAGCTTGGCCGCGGGCGGACCGAACACCGGGGAGCTGTTTTTT. The whole variable domain, filled in from reference TRBV5-5 and TRBJ2-2, reads DAGVTQSPTHLIKTRGQQVTLRCSPISGHKSVSWYQQVLGQGPQFIFQYYEKEERGRGNFPDRFSARQFPNYSSELNVNALLLGDSALYLCASSLAAGGPNTGELFFGEGSRLTVL.

This sequence joins TRBV5-6 and TRBJ1-1, with D uncertain. CDR1 and CDR2 (germline): SGHDT, YYEEEE. The CDR3 totals 14 residues. Trimming pared 0 bases from V and 6 bases from J, leaving 12 bases between. The CDR3 loop is CASSLVGPGAEAFF. CDR3 coding DNA: TGTGCCAGCAGCTTGGTGGGCCCGGGAGCTGAAGCTTTCTTT.

The J gene is TRBJ2-2, the V gene TRBV20-1; 7 nucleotides match TRBD1. The germline V gene encodes CDR1 DFQATT and CDR2 SNEGSKA (reference sequence). J gave up 5 bases and V 6 bases, and 6 bases lay outside the gene matches. This CDR3 has 13 amino acids. The CDR3 DNA follows: TGCAGTGCAGGGGGCCGACGTACCGGGGAGCTGTTTTTT. Its translation: CSAGGRRTGELFF.

The chain combines TRBV5-1 with TRBJ2-3; no definite D call. The CDR3 has 12 amino acids. CDR1 is SGHRS and CDR2 is YFSETQ in the germline V gene. V gave up 5 bases and J gave up 3 bases, with 7 bases separating them. The CDR3 nucleotides read TGCGCCAGCAGACGTTCGACAGATACGCAGTATTTT. This translates into CASRRSTDTQYF.

This clonotype was seen at least ten times. The chain recombines TRBV12-3 or TRBV12-4 with TRBJ1-5; tentatively, D is TRBD1 (5 bases). The CDR3 consists of 14 residues. Trimming pared 4 bases from V and 7 bases from J, leaving 14 bases between. The CDR3 reads CASSSGLWGQPQHF. The CDR3 DNA is TGTGCCAGCAGTTCGGGACTCTGGGGCCAGCCCCAGCATTTT.

Many counts were recorded for this clonotype. The genes are TRBV2 and TRBJ2-1; D might be TRBD2 (5 bases). The V gene's germline CDR1 is SNHLY and CDR2 FYNNEI. V dropped 3 bases and J dropped 4 bases, with 16 bases sitting between them. The CDR3 totals 16 residues. Here the CDR3 DNA reads TGTGCCAGCAGTGAGATTGTAGGGAGATCATACAATGAGCAGTTCTTC. Protein sequence: CASSEIVGRSYNEQFF. Full variable domain (missing parts from reference TRBV2 and TRBJ2-1): EPEVTQTPSHQVTQMGQEVILRCVPISNHLYFYWYRQILGQKVEFLVSFYNNEISEKSEIFDDQFSVERPDGSNFTLKIRSTKLEDSAMYFCASSEIVGRSYNEQFFGPGTRLTVL.

The V call is TRBV15, the J call TRBJ2-6; D is possibly TRBD2 (5 bases). Germline V gene data show CDR1 as LNHNV and CDR2 as YYDKDF (reference sequence). V lost 8 bases, J lost 0 bases, and 11 bases lay in between. The CDR3 has 15 residues. DNA for the CDR3: TGTGCCACCGGGCTAGCTGGCTCTGGGGCCAACGTCCTGACTTTC. It yields the protein CATGLAGSGANVLTF.

This clonotype turned up a few times. This chain connects TRBV10-3 to TRBJ2-7; TRBD1 agrees at 7 bases. From germline, CDR1 is ENHRY and CDR2 SYGVKD. The V segment lost 5 bases and the J segment 1 base; nucleotides outside the gene matches: 5. CDR3 length equals 14 residues. The CDR3 region is CAISSDRASYEQYF. Written as DNA, the CDR3 is TGTGCCATCAGTTCCGACAGGGCTTCCTACGAGCAGTACTTC.